A single sample gave rise to the 16 T cell receptor beta chains below, sequenced in a study of cytomegalovirus exposure and HLA in healthy donors. It was with 60 Vbeta and 13 Jbeta primers that the PCR ran. Sequencing was performed with immunoSEQ multiplex PCR; in TCRdb, only in-frame clones are kept and a portion is missing. The sample gives almost 85,000 clones, around 80% of which show up once; 2.5% is in the top ten. Source material: PBMCs. These receptors all come from a male donor in good health and CMV-seropositive.

The chain is built from TRBV7-9 and TRBJ2-1; 7 bases align to TRBD2. The CDR3 sequence is 15 residues long. Germline-derived CDR1 and CDR2 are SEHNR and FQNEAQ (reference sequence). V lost 5 bases and J lost 3; bases outside the gene matches: 7. The CDR3 DNA sequence: TGTGCCAGCAGCCATTTCACGGGGGGCTACAATGAGCAGTTCTTC. Protein product: CASSHFTGGYNEQFF. Full variable domain (remainder filled in from reference TRBV7-9 and TRBJ2-1): DTGVSQNPRHKITKRGQNVTFRCDPISEHNRLYWYRQTLGQGPEFLTYFQNEAQLEKSRLLSDRFSAERPKGSFSTLEIQRTEQGDSAMYLCASSHFTGGYNEQFFGPGTRLTVL.

This rearrangement joins TRBV5-1 to TRBJ2-7; D unresolved. This CDR3 has 14 amino acids. Between the trimmed V and J ends, which lost 1 base and 3 bases, there was a span of 11 bases. Germline CDR1 is SGHRS and CDR2 is YFSETQ. The CDR3 coding sequence is TGCGCCAGCAGCTTGAATTCCCTAGGCTACGAGCAGTACTTC. Translation: CASSLNSLGYEQYF.

The rearrangement links TRBV5-1 to TRBJ2-3, with a weak D call TRBD2 (6 bases). CDR3 length equals 17 residues. V gave up 6 bases and J gave up 7 bases, with 27 bases separating them. Germline lookup yields CDR1 SGHRS and CDR2 YFSETQ. The CDR3 is CASTGFLRSGSTYTQYF. The DNA of the CDR3 is TGCGCCAGCACCGGATTCCTCAGGTCCGGGAGCACGTATACGCAGTATTTT.

This sequence joins TRBV18 and TRBJ1-3, with 8 bases aligning to TRBD1. V trimming: 3 bases; J trimming: 0 bases; junction bases outside the gene matches: 4. Germline V gives CDR1 KGHSH, CDR2 LQKENI. The CDR3 has 16 residues. CDR3 nucleotide sequence: TGTGCCAGCTCACCCGGGACAGGCAACTCTGGAAACACCATATATTTT. As protein: CASSPGTGNSGNTIYF.

This rearrangement joins TRBV21-1 to TRBJ1-2; no DNA check was done on the table's D call, TRBD1. TRBV21-1 corresponds to a pseudogene. The CDR3 contains 13 residues. The CDR3 DNA sequence: TGTGCCAGCAGCACTGGACAGTGCTATGGCTACACCTTC. Its translation: CASSTGQCYGYTF.

This rearrangement joins TRBV7-9 to TRBJ2-5, with 9 bases aligning to TRBD1. The junction had 9 bases not matched to a gene; V was cut back by 2 bases and J by 5 bases. This CDR3 has 16 amino acids. CDR1 and CDR2 from the germline V gene are SEHNR and FQNEAQ (reference sequence). CDR3 protein: CASSLQDRGGLETQYF. The CDR3 region has the DNA TGTGCCAGCAGCTTACAGGACAGGGGAGGGTTGGAGACCCAGTACTTC.

The CDR3 reads CASSPTGVQPQHF. The CDR3 nucleotides read TGTGCCAGCAGCCCGACAGGGGTCCAGCCCCAGCATTTT. The rearrangement links TRBV11-2 to TRBJ1-5; 8 positions match TRBD1. This CDR3 is 13 amino acids long. CDR1 SGHAT and CDR2 FQNNGV come from the germline V gene. With 5 bases clipped from V and 7 bases from J, the junction kept 4 bases outside the gene matches. Based on the CDR3 plus reference TRBV11-2 and TRBJ1-5, the full variable domain is EAGVAQSPRYKIIEKRQSVAFWCNPISGHATLYWYQQILGQGPKLLIQFQNNGVVDDSQLPKDRFSAERLKGVDSTLKIQPAKLEDSAVYLCASSPTGVQPQHFGDGTRLSIL.

This clone was picked up one time. The rearrangement links TRBV7-8 to TRBJ2-7; D may be TRBD1 (6 bases). Trimming took 5 bases from V and 1 from J, leaving 15 bases between them. Germline CDR1 is SGHVS and CDR2 is FQNEAQ. The CDR3 spans 15 residues. The CDR3 sequence: CASSAWPGASYEQYF. CDR3 nucleotides: TGTGCCAGCAGCGCCTGGCCAGGGGCATCCTACGAGCAGTACTTC.

This chain connects TRBV5-4 to TRBJ1-2; a weak D match, TRBD1 (6 bases). V lost 7 bases, J lost 4 bases, and 14 bases lay in between. The CDR3 has 13 amino acids. From germline, CDR1 is SGHNT and CDR2 YYREEE (reference sequence). CDR3 amino acids: CASLDSLTYGYTF. CDR3 in DNA: TGTGCCAGCTTGGACAGCCTTACCTATGGCTACACCTTC.

The chain uses TRBV27 and TRBJ2-2; D is uncertain. V was pared by 5 bases and J by 6 bases, with 16 bases between. Per germline, CDR1 MNHEY and CDR2 SMNVEV (reference sequence). CDR3 length equals 15 residues. The DNA for the CDR3 is TGTGCCAGCAGTCGGGTCTTTAGGCTGGCCGGGGAGCTGTTTTTT. Protein sequence: CASSRVFRLAGELFF.

The chain uses TRBV29-1 and TRBJ2-5; TRBD2 matches at 8 bases. Germline loops: CDR1 SQVTM, CDR2 ANQGSEA. CDR3 length equals 11 residues. The V and J ends lost 7 bases and 5 bases, in that order; junction bases with no gene match: 3. As DNA, the CDR3 is TGCAGCGCCGGGGGGGAGGAGACCCAGTACTTC. Translation: CSAGGEETQYF.

V usage is TRBV19 and J usage is TRBJ1-5; weak D call: TRBD1 (6 bases). Germline-derived CDR1 and CDR2 are LNHDA and SQIVND (reference sequence). V was cut by 1 base and J by 2 bases, with 6 bases left in between. The CDR3 runs to 14 residues. CDR3 residues: CASSIAGGNQPQHF. The CDR3 DNA reads as TGTGCCAGTAGTATAGCAGGGGGCAATCAGCCCCAGCATTTT.

J is TRBJ2-5 and V is TRBV9; 10 nucleotides match TRBD2. This CDR3 is built from 17 residues. With V trimmed by 0 bases and J by 4 bases, 9 bases remained unmatched. Germline V gene sequence: CDR1 SGDLS, CDR2 YYNGEE. The DNA of the CDR3 is TGTGCCAGCAGCGTAGACCCAGCGGGAGGGAATAGAGAGACCCAGTACTTC. Protein: CASSVDPAGGNRETQYF.

This clone was observed a few times. Other DNA sequences from this sample encode an identical CDR3 as well. The rearrangement uses TRBV4-1 and TRBJ2-7; TRBD2 aligns across 14 bases. The germline V gene has CDR1 MGHRA and CDR2 YSYEKL. Germline trimming cut 1 base from V and 2 bases from J; bases unmatched to any gene: 4. CDR3 length: 17 amino acids. CDR3 protein: CASSQVGTSGSPYEQYF. Written as DNA, the CDR3 is TGCGCCAGCAGCCAAGTTGGGACTAGCGGGAGTCCCTACGAGCAGTACTTC.

This clone has only one observation. The chain joins TRBV7-2 to TRBJ1-2; 10 nucleotides align to TRBD1. This CDR3 comprises 17 residues. The junction had 13 bases not matched to a gene; V was cut back by 5 bases and J by 4 bases. Germline V gene lookup returns CDR1 SGHTA and CDR2 FQGNSA. The DNA for the CDR3 is TGTGCCAGCAGCGGGGAAACCGACAGGGGGCGCGCCTATGGCTACACCTTC. This encodes CASSGETDRGRAYGYTF.

This sequence joins TRBV5-1 and TRBJ2-5, with D possibly TRBD1 on 6 matching bases. The CDR3 contains 13 residues. V was shortened by 3 bases and J by 11 bases, with 17 bases between the two germline ends. CDR1 is SGHRS and CDR2 is YFSETQ in the germline V gene. The CDR3 sequence: CASSSNRVAEQYF. The CDR3 DNA reads as TGCGCCAGCAGCTCAAACAGGGTCGCGGAGCAGTACTTC.